Following are 18 T cell receptor beta chains from one sample sequenced in a study of T cells after yellow fever vaccination. TCRdb used MiXCR to reprocess the 5' RACE reads, holding one entry per CDR3 protein. The repertoire consists of hundreds of thousands of distinct CDR3 sequences, with 3.6% occurring once and the leading ten covering roughly a quarter. Here the sequenced sample was PBMCs, taken on the day of the yellow fever booster vaccination. The receptors were gathered from a man in his late teens or twenties who received the YFV17D yellow fever vaccine.

This clonotype was detected many times. The chain couples TRBV6-5 to TRBJ1-2; D unclear. The CDR3 totals 12 residues. The germline V gene has CDR1 MNHEY and CDR2 SVGAGI. V lost 4 bases, J lost 3 bases, and 6 bases lay in between. CDR3 residues: CASSSRDYGYTF. The CDR3 nucleotides are TGTGCCAGCAGTTCCCGGGACTATGGCTACACCTTC.

This clonotype was counted many times. The J gene is TRBJ2-1, the V gene TRBV5-1, with D possibly matching TRBD1 (5 bases). Germline V lookup: CDR1 SGHRS, CDR2 YFSETQ. V gave up 1 base and J gave up 5 bases, with 7 bases separating them. CDR3 length: 13 amino acids. CDR3 residues: CASSLTGNNEQFF. Here the CDR3 DNA reads TGCGCCAGCAGCTTGACAGGCAACAATGAGCAGTTCTTC.

This clonotype was observed a handful of times. The CDR3 coding sequence is TGTGCCAGCAGCTTAAATCAGGTGGGGGGCTCTGTGCAGTTCTTC. It codes for CASSLNQVGGSVQFF. This chain connects TRBV7-3 to TRBJ2-1; either TRBD1 or TRBD2 may fit D (6 bases each). Germline V gene lookup returns CDR1 SGHTA and CDR2 FQGTGA. Trimming pared 1 base from V and 12 bases from J, leaving 19 bases between. The CDR3 spans 15 residues.

This clonotype was seen ten or more times. The rearrangement joins TRBV5-5 to TRBJ2-7; 8 bases map to TRBD1. V lost 0 bases, J lost 3 bases, and 5 bases stayed unmatched. This CDR3 is built from 15 residues. Germline CDR1 SGHKS, CDR2 YYEKEE (reference sequence). CDR3 sequence: CASSLAGTGDYEQYV. CDR3 nucleotide sequence: TGTGCCAGCAGCTTGGCCGGGACAGGCGACTACGAGCAGTACGTC.

The table lists this clonotype with many counts. The V gene is TRBV5-6, the J gene TRBJ2-2; TRBD1 matches 8 bases. Per germline, CDR1 SGHDT and CDR2 YYEEEE. The CDR3 has 18 residues. V was clipped by 5 bases and J by 4 bases; unmatched bases: 16. The CDR3 region has the DNA TGTGCCAGCAGTCGAAGAATCTTGCAGGGGGCGAGCACCGGGGAGCTGTTTTTT. As protein: CASSRRILQGASTGELFF.

This clonotype was recorded at least ten times. The chain carries TRBV7-2 and TRBJ1-6; possible D gene TRBD1, 6 bases. The ends were cut back, 6 bases at V and 0 bases at J, with 21 bases in the middle. The CDR3 consists of 19 residues. Germline assignment: CDR1 SGHTA and CDR2 FQGNSA. As DNA, the CDR3 is TGTGCCAGCAGACCCCTACCAGCAGGGGTCACCTCCTATAATTCACCCCTCCACTTT. It specifies CASRPLPAGVTSYNSPLHF. The full variable domain, rest sourced from reference TRBV7-2 and TRBJ1-6, is GAGVSQSPSNKVTEKGKDVELRCDPISGHTALYWYRQSLGQGLEFLIYFQGNSAPDKSGLPSDRFSAERTGGSVSTLTIQRTQQEDSAVYLCASRPLPAGVTSYNSPLHFGNGTRLTVT.

This clonotype was counted ten times or more. The CDR3 spells CASALMTEENSPLHF. CDR3 nucleotide sequence: TGTGCCAGCGCCCTTATGACGGAGGAAAATTCACCCCTCCACTTT. V and J are TRBV18 and TRBJ1-6; D gene ambiguous. Germline-derived CDR1 and CDR2 are KGHSH and LQKENI. The CDR3 sequence is 15 residues long. Trimming stripped 8 bases from V and 7 bases from J, with 18 bases between.

The table lists this clonotype with many counts. The V gene is TRBV12-5, the J gene TRBJ1-1; perhaps TRBD1 as D (5 bases). Germline CDR1 reads LGHNT; CDR2 reads FRNRAP. This CDR3 has 19 amino acids. V was shortened by 4 bases and J by 7 bases, with 31 bases between the two germline ends. CDR3 DNA: TGTGCTAGTGGTTCGACCCCATCTCCCCCGCCGGGGCCGTTTTTTGAAGCTTTCTTT. It translates to CASGSTPSPPPGPFFEAFF. Full variable domain (outside the CDR3, taken from reference TRBV12-5 and TRBJ1-1): DARVTQTPRHKVTEMGQEVTMRCQPILGHNTVFWYRQTMMQGLELLAYFRNRAPLDDSGMPKDRFSAEMPDATLATLKIQPSEPRDSAVYFCASGSTPSPPPGPFFEAFFGQGTRLTVV.

The table lists this clonotype with a few counts. The V call is TRBV12-5, the J call TRBJ1-1, with 10 bases fitting TRBD1. The J segment lost 4 bases and the V segment lost 2 bases, leaving 10 bases of the junction unmatched. This CDR3 contains 17 residues. Germline-derived CDR1 and CDR2 are LGHNT and FRNRAP. CDR3 sequence: CASGLSADRGDRTEAFF. CDR3 DNA: TGTGCTAGTGGTTTGTCCGCGGACAGGGGGGATCGCACTGAAGCTTTCTTT.

This clonotype has ten or more counts. The chain couples TRBV5-1 to TRBJ2-3; 8 bases are a match to TRBD1. Looked up from germline, CDR1 is SGHRS and CDR2 is YFSETQ. This CDR3 spans 14 amino acids. V was clipped by 1 base and J by 3 bases; unmatched bases: 1. In DNA form, the CDR3 reads TGCGCCAGCAGCTTGTGGACAGGGACAGATACGCAGTATTTT. Its protein is CASSLWTGTDTQYF.

This clonotype was detected a few times. The chain links TRBV3-1 to TRBJ1-2; D might be TRBD1 (6 bases). V dropped 3 bases and J dropped 3 bases, with 8 bases sitting between them. The CDR3 totals 13 residues. Per germline, CDR1 LGHDT and CDR2 YNNKEL (reference sequence). CDR3 DNA sequence: TGTGCCAGCAGCCAGGGGGCAGACTATGGCTACACCTTC. Its translation: CASSQGADYGYTF.

The V gene is TRBV11-2, the J gene TRBJ2-3; 12 nucleotides match TRBD1. J was trimmed by 2 bases and V by 2 bases; bases with no gene match: 5. Germline V gene lookup returns CDR1 SGHAT and CDR2 FQNNGV. The CDR3 consists of 17 residues. The CDR3 DNA is TGTGCCAGCAGCTTACGGGACAGGGGGCCTCCCACAGATACGCAGTATTTT. It is translated as CASSLRDRGPPTDTQYF.

The chain links TRBV5-8 to TRBJ2-5, with 8 nucleotides matching TRBD2. This CDR3 spans 17 amino acids. Losses at the gene ends were 0 bases for V and 2 bases for J; bases not matched to a gene: 9. Germline V gene sequence: CDR1 SGHTS, CDR2 YDEGEE. CDR3 sequence: CASSLVSGVLLQETQYF. For the CDR3, the DNA is TGTGCCAGCAGCTTGGTTAGCGGGGTACTACTTCAAGAGACCCAGTACTTC.

This clonotype was seen repeatedly, ten times or more. J is TRBJ2-7 and V is TRBV28; tentative D call: TRBD2 (5 bases). The CDR3 consists of 13 residues. Per the germline V gene, CDR1 is MDHEN and CDR2 is SYDVKM. Trimming shortened V by 5 bases and J by 0 bases, and 8 bases separated the two germline ends. CDR3 coding DNA: TGTGCCAGCAGTCCGGGAAGCTCCTACGAGCAGTACGTC. Amino acids: CASSPGSSYEQYV.

The sample holds many counts of this clonotype. The V and J genes are TRBV19 and TRBJ2-3; D unclear. Between the trimmed V and J ends, which lost 10 bases and 6 bases, there was a span of 20 bases. Looked up from germline, CDR1 is LNHDA and CDR2 is SQIVND (reference sequence). The CDR3 sequence is 14 residues long. CDR3 residues: CATSPLATRDTQYF. The CDR3 bases are TGTGCCACCTCTCCCTTGGCCACTCGGGATACGCAGTATTTT.

This clonotype was observed at least ten times. V and J are TRBV7-2 and TRBJ2-6; possibly TRBD1 for D (6 bases). Trimming removed 5 bases from V and 0 bases from J, with 11 bases in between. The CDR3 has 16 amino acids. CDR1 SGHTA and CDR2 FQGNSA come from the germline V gene. The CDR3: CASSLDRISGANVLTF. CDR3 coding DNA: TGTGCCAGCAGCCTTGACAGGATCTCTGGGGCCAACGTCCTGACTTTC.

In this sample, this clonotype turned up many times. This rearrangement joins TRBV29-1 to TRBJ2-7, with D possibly matching TRBD1 (6 bases). V was pared by 2 bases and J by 4 bases, with 9 bases between. This CDR3 has 12 residues. Germline CDR1 is SQVTM and CDR2 is ANQGSEA. The CDR3 region is CSVESRGYEQYF. CDR3 sequence (DNA): TGCAGCGTTGAATCCAGGGGTTACGAGCAGTACTTC.

Only a few counts were recorded for this clonotype. This chain joins TRBV7-2 and TRBJ2-1; no firm D call. The germline CDR1 and CDR2 sequences are SGHTA and FQGNSA. This CDR3 is 14 amino acids long. V lost 1 base and J 7 bases, leaving 11 bases between the germline ends. The chain's CDR3 is CASSLGLRVNEQFF. In nucleotides, the CDR3 is TGTGCCAGCAGCTTAGGGCTTAGGGTAAATGAGCAGTTCTTC.